Shown below are 20 T cell receptor beta chains from a single sample sequenced in a study of T cells expressing NK-cell markers. TCRdb reprocessed the 5' RACE reads; each CDR3 protein has one entry and no DNA is given. The table lists about 300,000 distinct CDR3 sequences. Sequencing was carried out using blood T cells: a sorted CD56 or NKG2C T cell subset, CD4+ or CD8+ T cells, or bulk PBMC T cells (not recorded which). The receptors were gathered from a woman between 18 and 70 years old in good health.

This chain connects TRBV11-1 to TRBJ2-6. CDR1 and CDR2 from the germline V gene are SGHAT and FQDESV (reference sequence). This CDR3 region has 18 residues. Here the CDR3 reads CASSFGVGQNSGANVLTF.

V and J are TRBV12-3 or TRBV12-4 and TRBJ2-2; TCRdb proposes TRBD1, but this gene call is untestable without DNA. This CDR3 is 14 amino acids long. CDR3 region: CASSPSWGTGELFF.

The chain is built from TRBV20-1 and TRBJ1-6; TCRdb gives TRBD1 as the D gene, but with no DNA this cannot be confirmed. Germline loops: CDR1 DFQATT, CDR2 SNEGSKA (reference sequence). This CDR3 is 14 amino acids long. The CDR3 spells CSASPGHLNSPLHF.

CDR3 sequence: CASSQDRYSGANVLTF. The V call is TRBV14, the J call TRBJ2-6. Germline-derived CDR1 and CDR2 are SGHDN and FVKESK. The CDR3 totals 16 residues.

The chain links TRBV5-1 to TRBJ2-3; TCRdb names TRBD1, which stays unverified in the absence of DNA. CDR3 size: 18 residues. Germline lookup yields CDR1 SGHRS and CDR2 YFSETQ. CDR3 loop: CASSLFQGGGTFTDTQYF.

J is TRBJ2-3 and V is TRBV20-1; TCRdb outputs TRBD1, but without DNA this stays unchecked. The CDR3 loop spans 14 amino acids. Germline V gene lookup returns CDR1 DFQATT and CDR2 SNEGSKA (reference sequence). CDR3 sequence reads: CSALRTGRTDTQYF.

The chain employs TRBV11-2 and TRBJ2-2. Germline CDR1 reads SGHAT; CDR2 reads FQNNGV. This CDR3 spans 13 amino acids. This CDR3 reads CASSLHFTGELFF.

The V gene is TRBV4-1, the J gene TRBJ1-1; the TRBD1 assignment by TCRdb is unverifiable without DNA. The CDR3 is 14 amino acids. The germline CDR1 and CDR2 sequences are MGHRA and YSYEKL. The CDR3 sequence: CASSRGTDNTEAFF.

This chain connects TRBV12-3 or TRBV12-4 to TRBJ1-1; TCRdb names TRBD1, which stays unverified in the absence of DNA. The CDR3 extends over 15 amino acids. The CDR3 reads CASSPRTGWITEAFF.

The chain combines TRBV6-2 or TRBV6-3 with TRBJ1-5. The germline CDR1 and CDR2 sequences are MNHEY and SVGEGT. The CDR3 length is 13 residues. CDR3 amino acids: CASSYFRDQPQHF.

CDR3 residues: CASSLWANTEAFF. The chain is built from TRBV6-2 or TRBV6-3 and TRBJ1-1. The CDR3 extends over 13 amino acids. The germline V gene encodes CDR1 MNHEY and CDR2 SVGEGT.

The chain recombines TRBV19 with TRBJ2-6; TCRdb's D call, TRBD1, is unchecked because there is no DNA. Germline V gene sequence: CDR1 LNHDA, CDR2 SQIVND (reference sequence). The CDR3 totals 15 residues. CDR3 sequence: CASSIGGTGANVLTF.

This chain uses TRBV12-3 or TRBV12-4 with TRBJ2-7; TCRdb calls TRBD1, which cannot be checked without DNA. CDR3 length: 12 residues. CDR3 residues: CASRPDPGEQYF.

The chain joins TRBV24-1 to TRBJ2-2; the TCRdb D gene call, TRBD2, has no DNA to confirm it. Looked up from germline, CDR1 is KGHDR and CDR2 is SFDVKD. The CDR3 covers 16 residues. The CDR3 reads CATSDSGTPNTGELFF.

The chain joins TRBV20-1 to TRBJ2-5; TCRdb proposes TRBD2, but this gene call is untestable without DNA. The CDR3 loop spans 14 amino acids. Germline loops: CDR1 DFQATT, CDR2 SNEGSKA (reference sequence). This chain's CDR3 is CSEAGLAGRETQYF.

Here the CDR3 reads CASSLAGYGADTQYF. The rearrangement joins TRBV12-3 or TRBV12-4 to TRBJ2-3. This CDR3 has 15 amino acids.

The chain uses TRBV5-1 and TRBJ2-2; the D call of TRBD1 rests on TCRdb alone, since no DNA is present to check it. CDR3 size: 14 residues. Per germline, CDR1 SGHRS and CDR2 YFSETQ. This CDR3 is CASYRDIDTGELFF.

This rearrangement joins TRBV3-1 to TRBJ1-2; the D gene TCRdb calls, TRBD1, cannot be checked with no DNA. Germline V gene sequence: CDR1 LGHDT, CDR2 YNNKEL (reference sequence). This CDR3 has 13 residues. The CDR3 reads CASSQGSPGGYTF.

This chain connects TRBV29-1 to TRBJ1-1. The CDR3 has 12 residues. Germline V gene data show CDR1 as SQVTM and CDR2 as ANQGSEA. CDR3 residues: CSAEGPYLEAFF.

The chain has TRBV9 and TRBJ2-7; the TCRdb call, TRBD1, lacks DNA for checking. Germline V CDR1 and CDR2: SGDLS, YYNGEE. This CDR3 is 11 amino acids long. CDR3 amino acids: CASGQGREQYF.